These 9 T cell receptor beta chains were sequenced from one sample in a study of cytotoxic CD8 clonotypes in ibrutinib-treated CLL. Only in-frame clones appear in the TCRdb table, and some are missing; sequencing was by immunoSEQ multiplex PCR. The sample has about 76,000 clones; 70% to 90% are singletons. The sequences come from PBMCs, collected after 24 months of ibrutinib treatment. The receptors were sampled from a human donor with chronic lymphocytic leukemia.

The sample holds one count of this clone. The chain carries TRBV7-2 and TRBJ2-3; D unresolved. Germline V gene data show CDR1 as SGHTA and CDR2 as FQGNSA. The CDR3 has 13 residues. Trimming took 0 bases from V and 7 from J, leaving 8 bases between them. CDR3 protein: CASSLAGWHTQYF. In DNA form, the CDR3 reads TGTGCCAGCAGCTTAGCGGGGTGGCATACGCAGTATTTT.

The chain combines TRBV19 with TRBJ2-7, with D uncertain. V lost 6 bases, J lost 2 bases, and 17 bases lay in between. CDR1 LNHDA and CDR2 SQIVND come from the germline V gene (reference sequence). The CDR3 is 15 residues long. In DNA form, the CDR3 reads TGTGCCAGTAGGCTGGGGTCCTTCGCTACCTACGAGCAGTACTTC. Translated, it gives CASRLGSFATYEQYF.

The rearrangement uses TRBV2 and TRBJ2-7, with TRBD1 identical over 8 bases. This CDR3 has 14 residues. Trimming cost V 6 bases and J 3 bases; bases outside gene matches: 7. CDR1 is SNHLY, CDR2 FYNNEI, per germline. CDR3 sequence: CASRGGQAGYEQYF. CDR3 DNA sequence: TGTGCCAGCAGGGGGGGACAGGCGGGCTACGAGCAGTACTTC.

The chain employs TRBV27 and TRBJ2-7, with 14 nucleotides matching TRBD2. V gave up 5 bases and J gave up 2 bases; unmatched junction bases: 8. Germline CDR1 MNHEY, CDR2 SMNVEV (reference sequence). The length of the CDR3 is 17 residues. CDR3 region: CASSLKGLAGVTYEQYF. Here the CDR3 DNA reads TGTGCCAGCAGTCTGAAGGGACTAGCGGGAGTAACCTACGAGCAGTACTTC.

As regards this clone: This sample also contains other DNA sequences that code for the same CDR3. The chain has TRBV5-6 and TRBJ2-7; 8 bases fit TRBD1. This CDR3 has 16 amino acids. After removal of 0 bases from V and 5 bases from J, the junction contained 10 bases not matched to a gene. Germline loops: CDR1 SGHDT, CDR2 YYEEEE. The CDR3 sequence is CASSLGGTGRRNEQYF. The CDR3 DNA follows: TGTGCCAGCAGCTTGGGGGGGACAGGAAGACGGAACGAGCAGTACTTC.

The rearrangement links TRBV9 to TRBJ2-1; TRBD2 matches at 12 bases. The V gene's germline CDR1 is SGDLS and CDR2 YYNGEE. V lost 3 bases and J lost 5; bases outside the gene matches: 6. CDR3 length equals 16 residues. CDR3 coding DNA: TGTGCCAGCAGCGATATGGGACTAGCGGGTAACAATGAGCAGTTCTTC. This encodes CASSDMGLAGNNEQFF. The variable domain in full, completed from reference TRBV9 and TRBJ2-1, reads DSGVTQTPKHLITATGQRVTLRCSPRSGDLSVYWYQQSLDQGLQFLIQYYNGEERAKGNILERFSAQQFPDLHSELNLSSLELGDSALYFCASSDMGLAGNNEQFFGPGTRLTVL.

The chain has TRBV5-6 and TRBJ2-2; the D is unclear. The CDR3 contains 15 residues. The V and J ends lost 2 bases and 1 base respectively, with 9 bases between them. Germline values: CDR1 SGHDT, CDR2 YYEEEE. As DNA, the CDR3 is TGTGCCAGCAGCTTAGTTCCAGGGAACACCGGGGAGCTGTTTTTT. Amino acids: CASSLVPGNTGELFF.

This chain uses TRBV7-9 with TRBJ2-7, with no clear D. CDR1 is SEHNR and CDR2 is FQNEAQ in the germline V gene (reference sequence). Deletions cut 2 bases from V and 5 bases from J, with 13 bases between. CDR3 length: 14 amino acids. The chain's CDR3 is CASSLIMGMDEQYF. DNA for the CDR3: TGTGCCAGCAGCTTAATTATGGGCATGGACGAGCAGTACTTC.

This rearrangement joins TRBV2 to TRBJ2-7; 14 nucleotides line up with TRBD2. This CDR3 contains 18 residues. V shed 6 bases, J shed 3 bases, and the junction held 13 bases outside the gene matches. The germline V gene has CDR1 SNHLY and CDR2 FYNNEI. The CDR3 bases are TGTGCCAGCAGCGCCGGGACTAGCGGGAGAGGTGGTCTCTACGAGCAGTACTTC. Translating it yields CASSAGTSGRGGLYEQYF.